The 3 T cell receptor beta chains reported below all come from one sample, sequenced in a study of circulating CD8 cells and anti-PD-1 response in melanoma. Four subsets defined by PD-1 and/or TIGIT were sorted from live CD3+CD8+TCRalphabeta+ cells. The QIAseq Immune Repertoire TCR panel built the libraries from roughly 16 ng of total RNA. TCRdb reprocessed the reads via MiXCR and lists one record per CDR3 protein. The repertoire holds some 1,000 distinct CDR3 sequences, with approximately 5% as singletons. Material: CD8+ T cells from PBMCs, obtained at baseline or after one month of anti-PD-1 therapy (not recorded which). The receptors originated from a human donor with melanoma.

This clonotype is labeled medium-sized. J is TRBJ2-7 and V is TRBV27; D gene ambiguous. The CDR3 runs 14 residues. The V end was cut by 5 bases, the J end by 0 bases, with 11 bases between. Germline CDR1 reads MNHEY; CDR2 reads SMNVEV (reference sequence). CDR3: CASSPAAYSYEQYF. The CDR3 DNA follows: TGTGCCAGCAGTCCCGCGGCGTACTCCTACGAGCAGTACTTC.

The rearrangement links TRBV5-1 to TRBJ1-1, with TRBD1 as a possible D gene (5 bases). Trimming stripped 4 bases from V and 4 bases from J, with 11 bases between. The germline gives CDR1 SGHRS, CDR2 YFSETQ. This CDR3 has 13 amino acids. In DNA form, the CDR3 reads TGCGCCAGCAGCCGCTCCGGGGGCACTGAAGCTTTCTTT. It translates to CASSRSGGTEAFF. The full variable domain, with the rest looked up from reference TRBV5-1 and TRBJ1-1, is KAGVTQTPRYLIKTRGQQVTLSCSPISGHRSVSWYQQTPGQGLQFLFEYFSETQRNKGNFPGRFSGRQFSNSRSEMNVSTLELGDSALYLCASSRSGGTEAFFGQGTRLTVV.

By share, this clonotype counts as large. The rearrangement uses TRBV12-3 or TRBV12-4 and TRBJ2-3, with 12 bases fitting TRBD2. The length of the CDR3 is 15 residues. V was clipped by 5 bases and J by 4 bases; unmatched bases: 4. The CDR3 region is CASSTTSGGADTQYF. CDR3 DNA sequence: TGTGCCAGCAGTACGACTAGCGGGGGAGCAGATACGCAGTATTTT.